The present TCR beta chain was sequenced within a study of blood T cell repertoires in COVID-19 (dated by TCRdb to 2019 to 2021). Concerning the study at large: Samples covering the acute and convalescent phases of COVID-19 were provided by collaborators in the United States, Italy and Spain. Where HLA class I and class II types were available, the types were taken from metadata supplied by the sample provider, not from assay-based typing. Sample metadata almost always included a de-identified subject ID, COVID-19 status, age in years and sex. The prospective study material was composed of cDNA or gDNA derived from T cells, B-cell-depleted T cells, or PBMCs. The dataset comprised deeply sampled blood TCRbeta repertoires from subjects exposed to, actively infected with, or recovered from COVID-19. The samples were drawn from two sources: the first 160 participants of the ongoing ImmuneRACE study, and some 1,300 subjects contributed by 6 global collaborators. The repertoires were released in a freely available public database meant as a resource for research on the immune response to SARS-CoV-2. Summary of the overall study and its limitations: The amount of clinical and demographic metadata varied by source and participant and was provided uncurated.

In the prospective study, participants were about 18 to 100 years old, resided in about two dozen geographic areas of the United States, and were enrolled through a virtual design. Cohort assignment in the prospective study relied on participant-reported clinical history from a screening survey and a study questionnaire. A participant counted as exposed if, within 2 weeks of entering the study, that participant had been in contact with someone who had a PCR-confirmed or clinician-diagnosed COVID-19 case. In the prospective study, mobile phlebotomists collected whole blood, serum and a nasopharyngeal or oropharyngeal swab from each participant. Over an approximately two-month period, participants in the prospective study had the option of providing additional blood draws and questionnaires. Before DNA extraction, prospective study blood samples were shipped either frozen or at room temperature.

V gives up 3 bases and J gives up 2 bases, and the segment between their germline ends measures 8 bases. The germline V gene provides CDR1 SGHRS and CDR2 YFSETQ. There are 14 amino acids in the CDR3, from cysteine to phenylalanine inclusive. The read is trimmed to its CDR3 DNA, 42 bases read in frame from base 1. For this clone: What antigen it recognizes has not been identified. The input lacks base qualities; no much larger clone sits a single base away.

TCRbeta CDR3 regions were amplified from genomic DNA by means of the immunoSEQ Assay, a bias-controlled multiplex PCR. On the study's bioinformatics: Nucleated cell counts per sample were estimated from amplification of reference gene primers within the assay. To quantify the absolute abundance of each unique TCRbeta CDR3 rearrangement, sequence reads were collapsed and filtered. Productive Simpson clonality was computed per sample as the square root of Simpson's diversity index over productive rearrangements. As stored in TCRdb, this immuneACCESS dataset retains in-frame rearrangements with V and J assigned. A fraction of the clones does not appear; measured against another copy, unresolved V genes explain less than half of the discrepancy, and the remainder lacks a known reason. The DNA gave D and trimming, while V, J and clone size come from that table. The sample table contains approximately 190,000 clones; only one count was recorded for 65% to 85% of them. Jointly, the top ten make up under 4% of the sample.

What was sequenced was PBMCs or T cells enriched from blood (not recorded which). The chain links TRBV5-1 with TRBJ2-2; the D gene is possibly TRBD1, with 5 bases matching. This TCR was sampled from a young woman who had been exposed to COVID-19. The CDR3 protein: CASSYGHNTGELFF. The nucleotide sequence reads as follows: TGCGCCAGCAGCTACGGACATAACACCGGGGAGCTGTTTTTT.